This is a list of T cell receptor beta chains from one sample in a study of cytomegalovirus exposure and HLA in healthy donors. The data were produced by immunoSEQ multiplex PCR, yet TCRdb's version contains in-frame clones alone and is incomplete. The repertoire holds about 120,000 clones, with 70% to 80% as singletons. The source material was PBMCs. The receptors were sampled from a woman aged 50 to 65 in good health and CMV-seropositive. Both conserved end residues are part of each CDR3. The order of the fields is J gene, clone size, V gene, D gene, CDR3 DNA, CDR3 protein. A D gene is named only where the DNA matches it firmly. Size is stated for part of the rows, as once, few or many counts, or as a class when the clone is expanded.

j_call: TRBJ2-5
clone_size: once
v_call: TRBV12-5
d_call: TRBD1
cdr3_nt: TGTGCTAGTGGTTTGGTTAGGGACAGTGAGGGTGGAGAGACCCAGTACTTC
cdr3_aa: CASGLVRDSEGGETQYF

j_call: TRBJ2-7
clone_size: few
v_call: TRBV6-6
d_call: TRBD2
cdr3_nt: TGTGCCAGCAGTTACCCACTAGCGGGAGGCTACGAGCAGTACTTC
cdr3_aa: CASSYPLAGGYEQYF

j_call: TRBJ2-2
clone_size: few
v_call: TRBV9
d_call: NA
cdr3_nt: TGTGCCAGCAGCGTAGACCGGGCTTCGGAGGTTACCGGGGAGCTGTTTTTT
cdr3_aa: CASSVDRASEVTGELFF

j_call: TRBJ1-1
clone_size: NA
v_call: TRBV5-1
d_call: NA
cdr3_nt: TGCGCCAGCAGCTTGGCTGGCGGGAACACTGAAGCTTTCTTT
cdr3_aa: CASSLAGGNTEAFF

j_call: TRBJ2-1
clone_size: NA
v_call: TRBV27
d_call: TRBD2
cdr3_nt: TGTGCCAGCAGCCTGGGGGGGACGGCGGATGAGCAGTTCTTC
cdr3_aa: CASSLGGTADEQFF

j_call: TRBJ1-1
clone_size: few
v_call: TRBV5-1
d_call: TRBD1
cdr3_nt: TGCGCCAGCACCGTGGGGGACAGGGGTGAAGCTTTCTTT
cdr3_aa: CASTVGDRGEAFF

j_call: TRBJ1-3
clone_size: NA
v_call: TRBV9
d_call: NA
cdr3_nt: TGTGCCAGCAGCGCCACAGGGACCTCTGGAAACACCATATATTTT
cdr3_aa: CASSATGTSGNTIYF

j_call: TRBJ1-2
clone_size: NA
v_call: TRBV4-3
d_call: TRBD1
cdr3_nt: TGCGCCAGCAGCCAAAACTTCCGGACAGGGAAGTCCTATGGCTACACCTTC
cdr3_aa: CASSQNFRTGKSYGYTF

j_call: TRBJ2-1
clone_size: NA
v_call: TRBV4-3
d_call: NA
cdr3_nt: TGCGCCAGCAGCCAAGAGCGGGTTTCCTACAATGAGCAGTTCTTC
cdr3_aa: CASSQERVSYNEQFF

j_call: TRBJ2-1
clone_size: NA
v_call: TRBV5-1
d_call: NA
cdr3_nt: TGCGCCAGCAGTCGCCCCCAAGCGGACCTTCGGGATGAGCAGTTCTTC
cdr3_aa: CASSRPQADLRDEQFF

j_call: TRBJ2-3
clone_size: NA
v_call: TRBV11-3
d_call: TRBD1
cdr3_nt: TGTGCCAGCAGCCCGGACAGGATCACAGATACGCAGTATTTT
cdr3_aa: CASSPDRITDTQYF

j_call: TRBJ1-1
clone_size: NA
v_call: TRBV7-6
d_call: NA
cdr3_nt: TGTGCCAGCAGCTTAGCCCCCTTCAGAAGTAACACTGAAGCTTTCTTT
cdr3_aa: CASSLAPFRSNTEAFF

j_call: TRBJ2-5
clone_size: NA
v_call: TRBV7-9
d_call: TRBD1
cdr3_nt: TGTGCCAGCAGCCGGGGACAGCACCAAGAGACCCAGTACTTC
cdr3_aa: CASSRGQHQETQYF

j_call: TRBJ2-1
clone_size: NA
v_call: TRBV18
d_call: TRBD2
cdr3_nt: TGTGCCAGCTCACCACCCATAGCGGGGAGATCCTACAATGAGCAGTTCTTC
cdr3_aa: CASSPPIAGRSYNEQFF

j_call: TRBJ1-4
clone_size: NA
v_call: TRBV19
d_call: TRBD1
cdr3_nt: TGTGCCAGTGGGCGGGGACAGGCTAATGAAAAACTGTTTTTT
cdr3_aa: CASGRGQANEKLFF

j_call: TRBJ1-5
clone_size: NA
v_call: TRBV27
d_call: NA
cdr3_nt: TGTGCCAGCAGTTTATCTGGGCGGGGGGCGAATCAGCCCCAGCATTTT
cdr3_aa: CASSLSGRGANQPQHF

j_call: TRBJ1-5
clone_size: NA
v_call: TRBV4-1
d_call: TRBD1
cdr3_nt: TGCGCCAGCAGCCAACGAGTACAGGGGGCGGGCAATCAGCCCCAGCATTTT
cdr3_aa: CASSQRVQGAGNQPQHF

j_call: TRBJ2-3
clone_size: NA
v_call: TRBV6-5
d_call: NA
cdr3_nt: TGTGCCAGCGCTCGCGGCAGTACCACAGATACGCAGTATTTT
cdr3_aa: CASARGSTTDTQYF

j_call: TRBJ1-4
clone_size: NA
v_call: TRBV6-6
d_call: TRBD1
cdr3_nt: TGTGCCAGCAGATCTGCTCAGGGGGGAAATGAAAAACTGTTTTTT
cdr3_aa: CASRSAQGGNEKLFF

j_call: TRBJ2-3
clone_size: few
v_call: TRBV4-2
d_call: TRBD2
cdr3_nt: TGTGCCAGCAGCCAATTAGCGGGAGGATCAGATACGCAGTATTTT
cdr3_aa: CASSQLAGGSDTQYF

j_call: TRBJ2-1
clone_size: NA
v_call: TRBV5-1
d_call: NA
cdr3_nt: TGCGCCAGCAGCCCCCGGATTGTAAGCGGGCGCTCCTACAATGAGCAGTTCTTC
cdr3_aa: CASSPRIVSGRSYNEQFF

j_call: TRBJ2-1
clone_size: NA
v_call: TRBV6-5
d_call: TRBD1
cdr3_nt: TGTGCCAGCAGCCGCGGGACAGGCTGGTATGAGCAGTTCTTC
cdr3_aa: CASSRGTGWYEQFF

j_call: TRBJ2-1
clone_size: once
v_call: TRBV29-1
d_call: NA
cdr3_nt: TGCAGCGTTGTTACGAGGGGGAATGAGCAGTTCTTC
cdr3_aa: CSVVTRGNEQFF

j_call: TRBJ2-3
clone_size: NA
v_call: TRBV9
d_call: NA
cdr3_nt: TGTGCCAGCAGCGTAGGCGGGAATGTTGATACGCAGTATTTT
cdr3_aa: CASSVGGNVDTQYF

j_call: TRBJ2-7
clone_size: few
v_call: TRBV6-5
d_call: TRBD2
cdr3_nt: TGTGCCAGCACCCCGGATAGCGGGAGCTCCTACGAGCAGTACTTC
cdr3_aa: CASTPDSGSSYEQYF

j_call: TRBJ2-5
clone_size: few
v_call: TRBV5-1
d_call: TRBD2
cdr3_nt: TGCGCCAGCAGCCGGCGGGGGGACCGAGAGACCCAGTACTTC
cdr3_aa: CASSRRGDRETQYF

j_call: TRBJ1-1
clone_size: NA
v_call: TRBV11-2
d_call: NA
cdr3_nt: TGTGCCAGCAGCCCTCAGCGGAACACTGAAGCTTTCTTT
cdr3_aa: CASSPQRNTEAFF

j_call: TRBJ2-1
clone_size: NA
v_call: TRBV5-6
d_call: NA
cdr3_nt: TGTGCCAGCAGCCTCCTCCGGGGGGCTTACAATGAGCAGTTCTTC
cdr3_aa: CASSLLRGAYNEQFF

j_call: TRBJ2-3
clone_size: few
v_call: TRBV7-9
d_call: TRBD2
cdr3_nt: TGTGCCAGCAGCTCAGCTAGCGGACACACAGATACGCAGTATTTT
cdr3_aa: CASSSASGHTDTQYF

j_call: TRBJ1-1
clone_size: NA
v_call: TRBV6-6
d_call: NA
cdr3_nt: TGTGCCACCCAGGAGAACACTGAAGCTTTCTTT
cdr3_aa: CATQENTEAFF

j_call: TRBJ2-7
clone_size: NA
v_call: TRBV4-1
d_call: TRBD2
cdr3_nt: TGCGCCAGCAGCCAGCCATTACTAGCGGCTGGCTACGAGCAGTACTTC
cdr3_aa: CASSQPLLAAGYEQYF

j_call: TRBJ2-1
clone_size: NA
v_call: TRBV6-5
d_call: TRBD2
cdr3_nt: TGTGCCAGCAGTTACTCGATTAGCGGGAATGAGCAGTTCTTC
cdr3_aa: CASSYSISGNEQFF

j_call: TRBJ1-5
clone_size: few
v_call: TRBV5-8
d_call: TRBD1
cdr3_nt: TGTGCCAGCAGCTTTGTGGGACAGGGCGAAAATCAGCCCCAGCATTTT
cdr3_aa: CASSFVGQGENQPQHF

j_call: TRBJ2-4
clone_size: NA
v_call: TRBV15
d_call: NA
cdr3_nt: TGTGCCACCGGATCGGGACTTCAGTCAGCCCCCTTC
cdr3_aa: CATGSGLQSAPF

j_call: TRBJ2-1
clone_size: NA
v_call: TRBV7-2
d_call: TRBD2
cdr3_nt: TGTGCCAGCAGCATCGGGACTAGCGGGGCCTACAATGAGCAGTTCTTC
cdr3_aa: CASSIGTSGAYNEQFF

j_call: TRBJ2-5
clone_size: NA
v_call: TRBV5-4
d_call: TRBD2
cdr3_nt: TGTGCCAGCAGCTTTGGCGAAGCGGGAGGGACCGGGGAGACCCAGTACTTC
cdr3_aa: CASSFGEAGGTGETQYF

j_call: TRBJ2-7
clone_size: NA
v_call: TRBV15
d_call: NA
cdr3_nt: TGTGCCACCAGTCCGGGTAGCGGCTCCTACGAGCAGTACTTC
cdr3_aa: CATSPGSGSYEQYF

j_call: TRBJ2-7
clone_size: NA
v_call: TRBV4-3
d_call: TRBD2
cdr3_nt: TGCGCCAGCAGCCAAGTGGTTAGCGGGGATTACGAGCAGTACTTC
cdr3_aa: CASSQVVSGDYEQYF

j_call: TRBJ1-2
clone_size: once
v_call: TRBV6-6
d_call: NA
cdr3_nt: TGTGCCAGCAGTTACGTGGGGCCTTACTATGGCTACACCTTC
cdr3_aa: CASSYVGPYYGYTF

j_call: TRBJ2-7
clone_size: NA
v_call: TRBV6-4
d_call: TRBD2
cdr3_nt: TGTGCCAGCAGTGTTATAAGCGGGAGGGAGGAATACGAGCAGTACTTC
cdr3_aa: CASSVISGREEYEQYF